This TCR beta chain comes out of a study of T cell responses to AZD1222 COVID-19 vaccine. Whole-study findings and limits: Scientists sampled the repertoires only once the peak T cell response had passed. It should be noted that donors were predominantly white British and more often female, and clonal diversity was possibly underestimated.

From germline, CDR1 is SGHNT and CDR2 YYREEE (reference sequence). CDR3 size: 14 residues. Unmatched junction bases numbered 3, after V lost 2 bases and J lost 4 bases. As to this clone: The target antigen is unknown.

The table came from immunoSEQ multiplex PCR; TCRdb's copy has only in-frame clones and leaves some out. The sample shows tens of thousands of clones, more than 70% of them seen only once. The chain recombines TRBV5-4 with TRBJ2-1; 7 nucleotides line up with TRBD2. The material sequenced was peripheral blood, taken on day 0 of AZD1222 vaccination. The source is an adult in good health. The CDR3 here is CASSFSGPYNEQFF. The CDR3 region has the DNA TGTGCCAGCAGCTTTAGCGGGCCTTACAATGAGCAGTTCTTC.